One and the same sample provided the 21 T cell receptor beta chains below, sequenced in a study of blood T cell repertoires in COVID-19. This table comes from immunoSEQ multiplex PCR, and its TCRdb copy is limited to in-frame clones, with some not included. The repertoire holds almost 65,000 clones, with approximately 88% as singletons. Sequencing input: peripheral blood. The receptors here all came from a woman aged 60-75 years with COVID-19, enrolled during active disease.

V and J are TRBV27 and TRBJ1-2; D possibly corresponds to TRBD1 (6 bases). Trimming shortened V by 5 bases and J by 7 bases, and 14 bases separated the two germline ends. The CDR3 spans 13 residues. Looked up from germline, CDR1 is MNHEY and CDR2 is SMNVEV (reference sequence). DNA for the CDR3: TGTGCCAGCAGTCTAGCGGGGGGCAGTGGCTACACCTTC. Translating it yields CASSLAGGSGYTF.

The CDR3 sequence: CASSLVEGGYGYTF. CDR3 sequence (DNA): TGCGCCAGCAGCTTGGTGGAGGGTGGCTATGGCTACACCTTC. The rearrangement uses TRBV5-1 and TRBJ1-2; D ambiguous. This CDR3 contains 14 residues. Germline V lookup: CDR1 SGHRS, CDR2 YFSETQ. Trimming left V 0 bases short and J 4 bases short, with 10 bases between.

The CDR3 region has the DNA TGTGCCAGCAGTTACTGGGACATCGGGAACGAGCAGTACTTC. It yields the protein CASSYWDIGNEQYF. This sequence joins TRBV6-2 or TRBV6-3 and TRBJ2-7; D is perhaps TRBD1 (6 bases). The germline gives CDR1 MNHEY, CDR2 SVGEGT. Trimming cost V 1 base and J 5 bases, with 12 bases left between them. The CDR3 sequence is 14 residues long.

V and J are TRBV25-1 and TRBJ1-6; 7 positions match TRBD1. Per germline, CDR1 MGHDK and CDR2 SYGVNS. V lost 10 bases, J lost 9 bases, and 6 bases stayed unmatched. The CDR3 runs to 12 residues. CDR3 in DNA: TGTGCCACGCGACAGGGTGTTTCACCCCTCCACTTT. Translated: CATRQGVSPLHF.

The gene calls are TRBV19 and TRBJ1-1, with 9 bases aligning to TRBD1. Germline loops: CDR1 LNHDA, CDR2 SQIVND (reference sequence). V lost 8 bases to trimming and J lost 2 bases; unmatched junction nucleotides: 12. The CDR3 totals 16 residues. CDR3 in amino acids: CASLTPNRGPNTEAFF. The CDR3 DNA reads TGTGCCAGTCTCACCCCAAACAGGGGGCCCAACACTGAAGCTTTCTTT. The full variable domain, rest sourced from reference TRBV19 and TRBJ1-1, is DGGITQSPKYLFRKEGQNVTLSCEQNLNHDAMYWYRQDPGQGLRLIYYSQIVNDFQKGDIAEGYSVSREKKESFPLTVTSAQKNPTAFYLCASLTPNRGPNTEAFFGQGTRLTVV.

This clone was detected once. This rearrangement joins TRBV5-6 to TRBJ2-5, with 7 nucleotides matching TRBD2. V was pared by 3 bases and J by 4 bases, with 15 bases of the junction left unmatched. Germline lookup yields CDR1 SGHDT and CDR2 YYEEEE. CDR3 length equals 17 residues. The CDR3 sequence: CASSYSIGLVGGETQYF. The CDR3 coding sequence is TGTGCCAGCAGCTATTCCATTGGACTAGTGGGGGGAGAGACCCAGTACTTC.

The V call is TRBV18, the J call TRBJ1-4; D is possibly TRBD1 (5 bases). CDR3 length: 15 amino acids. Germline V lookup: CDR1 KGHSH, CDR2 LQKENI. The V gene lost 2 bases and the J gene lost 5 bases, with 12 bases spanning the gap. CDR3 DNA sequence: TGTGCCAGCTCACCAACCGAGGCAGGGAATGAAAAACTGTTTTTT. Residues: CASSPTEAGNEKLFF.

The chain is built from TRBV7-9 and TRBJ1-6; D uncertain. Germline CDR1 reads SEHNR; CDR2 reads FQNEAQ (reference sequence). There are 13 residues in the CDR3. V lost 3 bases to trimming and J lost 5 bases, with 5 bases between them. This CDR3 reads CASSFRDNSPLHF. In DNA, the CDR3 is TGTGCCAGCAGCTTCCGGGATAATTCACCCCTCCACTTT. Filled out from reference TRBV7-9 and TRBJ1-6, the complete variable domain reads DTGVSQNPRHKITKRGQNVTFRCDPISEHNRLYWYRQTLGQGPEFLTYFQNEAQLEKSRLLSDRFSAERPKGSFSTLEIQRTEQGDSAMYLCASSFRDNSPLHFGNGTRLTVT.

This chain uses TRBV6-2 or TRBV6-3 with TRBJ2-7; D unclear. The CDR3 is 13 residues long. The V end was cut by 2 bases, the J end by 6 bases, with 11 bases between. Germline-derived CDR1 and CDR2 are MNHEY and SVGEGT. CDR3 in DNA: TGTGCCAGCAGTTACCCCCCAGTTCCCGAGCAGTACTTC. Translating it yields CASSYPPVPEQYF.

This clone occurred a few times. The CDR3 nucleotides read TGTGCCAGCAGCTTCGAGTACGAGCAGTACTTC. It encodes CASSFEYEQYF. The J gene is TRBJ2-7, the V gene TRBV5-6; D ambiguous. The CDR3 sequence is 11 residues long. V lost 2 bases and J lost 4, with 4 bases in between. Germline loops: CDR1 SGHDT, CDR2 YYEEEE. Looking up the rest from reference TRBV5-6 and TRBJ2-7 gives the full variable domain: DAGVTQSPTHLIKTRGQQVTLRCSPKSGHDTVSWYQQALGQGPQFIFQYYEEEERQRGNFPDRFSGHQFPNYSSELNVNALLLGDSALYLCASSFEYEQYFGPGTRLTVT.

V and J are TRBV7-9 and TRBJ1-2, with TRBD1 identical over 7 bases. V gave up 5 bases and J gave up 3 bases; unmatched junction bases: 6. This CDR3 spans 14 amino acids. Per germline, CDR1 SEHNR and CDR2 FQNEAQ (reference sequence). The CDR3, as DNA: TGTGCCAGCAGCCTTACAGGGGCGGACTATGGCTACACCTTC. This gives the protein CASSLTGADYGYTF. Variable domain in full (rest from reference TRBV7-9 and TRBJ1-2): DTGVSQNPRHKITKRGQNVTFRCDPISEHNRLYWYRQTLGQGPEFLTYFQNEAQLEKSRLLSDRFSAERPKGSFSTLEIQRTEQGDSAMYLCASSLTGADYGYTFGSGTRLTVV.

The gene calls are TRBV7-7 and TRBJ2-5, with D uncertain. This CDR3 region has 12 residues. Trimming pared 6 bases from V and 4 bases from J, leaving 9 bases between. From germline, CDR1 is SSHAT and CDR2 FNYEAQ (reference sequence). CDR3 sequence (DNA): TGTGCCAGCAGTCCCCTCAGAGAGACCCAGTACTTC. Residues: CASSPLRETQYF.

In this sample, this clone turned up once. V and J are TRBV6-2 or TRBV6-3 and TRBJ2-7; D may be TRBD2 (5 bases). V was pared by 0 bases and J by 3 bases, with 6 bases between. CDR3 length: 13 residues. The germline CDR1 and CDR2 sequences are MNHEY and SVGEGT. This CDR3 reads CASSYSAGYEQYF. CDR3 bases: TGTGCCAGCAGTTACTCGGCGGGCTACGAGCAGTACTTC.

This sequence joins TRBV7-8 and TRBJ1-6; maybe TRBD1 (6 bases). CDR1 and CDR2 (germline): SGHVS, FQNEAQ. The CDR3 has 15 residues. V lost 4 bases and J 8 bases, leaving 15 bases between the germline ends. The CDR3 sequence: CASSSTSGDYSPLHF. The CDR3 region has the DNA TGTGCCAGCAGCTCGACCTCAGGGGATTATTCACCCCTCCACTTT.

In its sample, this clone was seen once. This chain uses TRBV19 with TRBJ2-5; the match to TRBD2 covers 9 bases. Germline trimming cut 2 bases from V and 5 bases from J; bases unmatched to any gene: 0. The CDR3 is 13 amino acids. The germline V gene encodes CDR1 LNHDA and CDR2 SQIVND (reference sequence). DNA for the CDR3: TGTGCCAGTAGTATAAGCGGGAGGGAGACCCAGTACTTC. Its translation is CASSISGRETQYF.

The chain couples TRBV19 to TRBJ1-1; D remains unclear. Per germline, CDR1 LNHDA and CDR2 SQIVND (reference sequence). Deletions cut 3 bases from V and 7 bases from J, with 15 bases between. The CDR3 loop spans 14 amino acids. The CDR3 nucleotides are TGTGCCAGTAGTATGAGTACCTTCCTTGGTGAAGCTTTCTTT. It is translated as CASSMSTFLGEAFF.

This sequence joins TRBV18 and TRBJ2-2, with TRBD1 matching 8 bases. This CDR3 is 16 amino acids long. V was pared by 4 bases and J by 7 bases, with 11 bases of the junction left unmatched. Germline V gene lookup returns CDR1 KGHSH and CDR2 LQKENI. CDR3 residues: CASSQPDRAGSGELFF. CDR3 nucleotides: TGTGCCAGCTCACAACCGGACAGGGCCGGGAGCGGGGAGCTGTTTTTT.

The chain has TRBV4-3 and TRBJ1-1, with D possibly TRBD1 on 5 matching bases. The CDR3 covers 18 residues. V shed 0 bases and J shed 0 bases, with 17 bases lying between them. Germline V gene sequence: CDR1 LGHNA, CDR2 YSLEER. CDR3 in DNA: TGCGCCAGCAGCCAAGACCGGGTCCAGGGCTTCGTGAACACTGAAGCTTTCTTT. Translated: CASSQDRVQGFVNTEAFF.

The rearrangement links TRBV18 to TRBJ2-1; 8 nucleotides align to TRBD2. V was pared by 3 bases and J by 6 bases, with 10 bases of the junction left unmatched. From germline, CDR1 is KGHSH and CDR2 LQKENI. The length of the CDR3 is 16 residues. CDR3 in DNA: TGTGCCAGCTCACCCCCCTTAGCGGGACCGGGCAATGAGCAGTTCTTC. Translation gives CASSPPLAGPGNEQFF.

The rearrangement links TRBV18 to TRBJ2-7, with D maybe TRBD2 (6 bases). The CDR3 extends over 14 amino acids. Trimming cost V 0 bases and J 0 bases, with 6 bases left between them. Germline CDR1 is KGHSH and CDR2 is LQKENI. CDR3 amino acids: CASSPPSGSYEQYF. CDR3 sequence (DNA): TGTGCCAGCTCACCACCTAGCGGCTCCTACGAGCAGTACTTC.

V gene TRBV27 combines with J gene TRBJ1-2; 10 positions match TRBD1. The junction had 12 bases not matched to a gene; V was cut back by 10 bases and J by 4 bases. Germline-derived CDR1 and CDR2 are MNHEY and SMNVEV (reference sequence). The CDR3 consists of 15 residues. The CDR3 nucleotides are TGTGCCACCACTCCGACGACAGGGGGCATCTATGGCTACACCTTC. It encodes CATTPTTGGIYGYTF.